The table lists the clone carrying this T cell receptor (beta chain) with a few counts. Antigen unknown. Overall study findings and caveats: In terms of TCR gene usage, tumor memory CD4+ T cells clustered together with blood and lymph node memory CD4+ cells, as well as with lymph node naive CD4+ cells. Greatest tumor Treg TCR overlap was with tumor naive CD4+ cells.

Trimming pared 4 bases from V and 10 bases from J, leaving 13 bases between. The germline gives CDR1 MGHRA, CDR2 YSYEKL. The CDR3 is 12 residues long. CD25-based Treg depletion was applied to purified naive CD4+ T cells. After constant-region reverse-primer amplification, full-length variable regions underwent semi-nested PCR with Nested Universal Primer A. A single record per CDR3 protein comes from TCRdb applying MiXCR to the 5' RACE reads. The sample holds over 50,000 distinct CDR3 sequences, roughly a quarter seen once. Sequences were obtained from tumor-infiltrating naive CD4+ T cells sorted from the breast tumor. Stated subset: naive CD4+ T cells, CD4+CD45RA+CD25-. The receptor was derived from a female donor with breast cancer. The chain links TRBV4-1 to TRBJ1-1; D is ambiguous. CDR3 nucleotides: TGCGCCAGCAGCCGCCTCGGTTTAGGAGCTTTCTTT. As protein: CASSRLGLGAFF.